A selection of T cell receptor beta chains follows, all from one sample in a study of PD-L1 blockade in urothelial cancer. Libraries were prepared by immunoSEQ multiplex PCR; TCRdb keeps only in-frame clonotypes and omits some of them. The repertoire has 45,000 to 60,000 clones, approximately 85% of them found once; the top ten carry roughly 1.9%. Sequencing was performed on PBMCs, taken around atezolizumab (anti-PD-L1) treatment. These receptors originate from a man aged 50-59 years with urothelial cancer. The CDR3 runs from the conserved cysteine through the conserved F or W. The D gene is left open where the match is weak. The size field is filled for only some rows; it gives once, few, many or a size class.

size,D,V,J,length,DNA,CDR3
-,-,TRBV28,TRBJ1-1,15,TGTGCCAGCAGCCCACCTCGTGGCAAGAACACTGAAGCTTTCTTT,CASSPPRGKNTEAFF
-,-,TRBV6-5,TRBJ2-7,12,TGTGCCAGCAGTCCGGGACACTACGAGCAGTACTTC,CASSPGHYEQYF
-,TRBD2,TRBV13,TRBJ2-2,17,TGTGCCAGCAGCTTGCGACTAGCGGGAGGGCCCGCCGGGGAGCTGTTTTTT,CASSLRLAGGPAGELFF
-,TRBD1,TRBV27,TRBJ1-1,14,TGTGCCAGCGCCCCGGGACAGAGCGACACTGAAGCTTTCTTT,CASAPGQSDTEAFF
-,-,TRBV18,TRBJ1-2,13,TGTGCCAGCTCACCAGAGGGGGTGAGGGGCTACACCTTC,CASSPEGVRGYTF
-,-,TRBV4-2,TRBJ1-1,15,TGTGCCAGCAGCCAAGTGGGCACCGAGAACACTGAAGCTTTCTTT,CASSQVGTENTEAFF
-,TRBD2,TRBV5-1,TRBJ2-1,17,TGCGCCAGCAGCTTCCCATCGGGACTAGCGGGGGGCAATGAGCAGTTCTTC,CASSFPSGLAGGNEQFF
medium-sized,TRBD1,TRBV5-1,TRBJ1-2,13,TGCGCCAGCAGCCCGGACAGGGGTGGTGGCTACACCTTC,CASSPDRGGGYTF
-,TRBD1,TRBV5-1,TRBJ1-2,14,TGCGCCAGCAGCTTGTCAGGGGGCAATCATGGCTACACCTTC,CASSLSGGNHGYTF
once,-,TRBV4-1,TRBJ1-3,15,TGCGCCAGCAGCCAAGCAGGGTTGGCTGGAAACACCATATATTTT,CASSQAGLAGNTIYF
-,TRBD1,TRBV6-5,TRBJ1-4,15,TGTGCCAGCAGTTATGAGACAGGGGTGGGTGAAAAACTGTTTTTT,CASSYETGVGEKLFF
-,TRBD1,TRBV6-6,TRBJ2-1,14,TGTGCCAGCAGCCCTGACAGGGATAGGAATGAGCAGTTCTTC,CASSPDRDRNEQFF
-,-,TRBV7-2,TRBJ1-1,12,TGTGCCAGCAGCTTAAGCGGGTTCGAAGCTTTCTTT,CASSLSGFEAFF
-,-,TRBV5-6,TRBJ2-7,15,TGTGCCAGCAGCTTGGCCTGGGGCAGATCCTACGAGCAGTACTTC,CASSLAWGRSYEQYF
-,TRBD1,TRBV19,TRBJ1-4,13,TGTGCCAGTAGACGGACAGGGGAAGAAAAACTGTTTTTT,CASRRTGEEKLFF
few,-,TRBV29-1,TRBJ2-5,12,TGCAGCGTTGGGTCCGAGGTAGAGACCCAGTACTTC,CSVGSEVETQYF
-,-,TRBV27,TRBJ2-2,18,TGTGCCAGCAGTTTAAGAGCACCCACAGGGTACAAAACCGGGGAGCTGTTTTTT,CASSLRAPTGYKTGELFF
few,TRBD2,TRBV4-1,TRBJ2-1,19,TGCGCCAGCAGCCATAACGGCGGAGTAGCGGGGGAACTATACAATGAGCAGTTCTTC,CASSHNGGVAGELYNEQFF
-,TRBD1,TRBV5-4,TRBJ2-1,17,TGTGCCAGCAGCGGGGGTAGTTGGACAGGGTTAAACAATGAGCAGTTCTTC,CASSGGSWTGLNNEQFF
few,-,TRBV15,TRBJ2-5,15,TGTGCCACCAGCAGAGAAACCGGGTACCAAGAGACCCAGTACTTC,CATSRETGYQETQYF
-,-,TRBV12-5,TRBJ2-3,13,TGTGCTAGCGTCGGGCGGGGCACAGATACGCAGTATTTT,CASVGRGTDTQYF
-,-,TRBV11-2,TRBJ1-2,15,TGTGCCAGCAGCTTAGACAGGGGATCTAACTATGGCTACACCTTC,CASSLDRGSNYGYTF
-,-,TRBV7-2,TRBJ1-3,16,TGTGCCAGCAGCTCCGGACAGCCAAACTCTGGAAACACCATATATTTT,CASSSGQPNSGNTIYF
-,-,TRBV29-1,TRBJ2-5,12,TGCAGCGTTGAAAGACAGAAAGAGACCCAGTACTTC,CSVERQKETQYF
-,TRBD1,TRBV2,TRBJ2-1,12,TGTGCCAGGGACAGGGGCGCGGATGAGCAGTTCTTC,CARDRGADEQFF
-,-,TRBV4-1,TRBJ1-1,13,TGCGCCAGCAGCCCGTCCGGGGACACTGAAGCTTTCTTT,CASSPSGDTEAFF
few,TRBD2,TRBV6-5,TRBJ2-3,16,TGTGCCAGCAGTTACTCGGAGCTAGCGGGACCAGATACGCAGTATTTT,CASSYSELAGPDTQYF
-,TRBD2,TRBV6-1,TRBJ2-1,15,TGTGCCAGCAGGCCAAGAGCGGGAGGGGTCAATGAGCAGTTCTTC,CASRPRAGGVNEQFF
-,TRBD1,TRBV11-3,TRBJ2-7,15,TGTGCCAGCAGCTACCTGACAGGGGCCACCTACGAGCAGTACTTC,CASSYLTGATYEQYF
once,-,TRBV4-2,TRBJ1-1,15,TGTGCCAGCATCCCCTTCCCGGGGGATTTAACTGAAGCTTTCTTT,CASIPFPGDLTEAFF
-,TRBD1,TRBV6-4,TRBJ1-2,13,TGTGCCAGCAGTGAGACAGGGAACTATGGCTACACCTTC,CASSETGNYGYTF
-,-,TRBV19,TRBJ1-2,13,TGTGCCAGTAGGTCCTCGGGGATTCATGGCTACACCTTC,CASRSSGIHGYTF
-,-,TRBV9,TRBJ2-3,18,TGTGCCAGCAGCGTAGCCGTTAGAGCGGAGACTAGCACAGATACGCAGTATTTT,CASSVAVRAETSTDTQYF
-,TRBD1,TRBV18,TRBJ1-2,13,TGTGCCAGCTCCCCCGACAGGGGGAATGGCTACACCTTC,CASSPDRGNGYTF
-,-,TRBV7-8,TRBJ1-5,14,TGTGCCAGCAGCTTAGCGTCTATCCTGCAGCCCCAGCATTTT,CASSLASILQPQHF
-,-,TRBV5-1,TRBJ2-7,12,TGCGCCAGCAGCCCCGGTTTTTACGAGCAGTACTTC,CASSPGFYEQYF